Sequencing of this T cell receptor (beta chain) was carried out in a study of post-analysis software for immune sequencing data. Findings and caveats of the study: Controls showed lower frequencies than patients for five or six TRBV segments, and TRBV5-6, TRBV5-1 and TRBV20-1 were among these.

The CDR3 runs 15 residues. With V trimmed by 4 bases and J by 6 bases, 8 bases remained unmatched. With respect to this clonotype: Its antigen is undetermined.

Included in the TCR beta cDNA libraries were unique molecular identifiers. TCRdb called the PCR reads again in MiXCR, with one record for every CDR3 protein. Counted here are more than 450,000 distinct CDR3 sequences, roughly 34% occurring once; the ten biggest clones make up approximately 5.4%. This clonotype originated in a girl aged 2-17 years with multiple sclerosis. V is TRBV12-3 or TRBV12-4 and J is TRBJ2-7; the match to TRBD2 covers 11 bases. What was sequenced was blood. Here the CDR3 reads CASSSTSGGMIEQYF. As DNA, the CDR3 is TGTGCCAGCAGTTCAACTAGCGGGGGAATGATCGAGCAGTACTTC.